A single TCR beta chain is shown here with its context. This clonotype appeared many times. Its antigen is not yet known. No clone much larger than this one lies a single base away; base qualities are absent. The data belong to a study of T cell repertoires in cytomegalovirus infection (dated by TCRdb to the late 2010s). Turning to the overall study: Because public TCR beta signatures pointed to carriage of CMV infection together with the matching HLA type, the HLA type of each donor mattered for the analysis. The full study reports these points: Cumulative frequency of public TCR beta family members discriminated carriers of CMV infection plus the relevant HLA type in this cohort and an independent roughly 330-donor cohort. The ex vivo response was dominated by HLA-C-restricted CMV-specific TCR beta clonotypes, and the single most frequent clonotype in two of eight donors was supplied by these HLA-C-restricted clonotypes.

TCRdb shows the sequencer as Illumina HiSeq 1500. TCRdb handled the public reads itself, with Q25 trimming in fastp and clone calling in MiXCR, and kept productive beta chains. Records with the same CDR3 protein are collapsed into one entry carrying the most frequent genes and DNA. For this sample there are around 740,000 distinct CDR3 sequences; roughly 36% appear just once. Under 3% of the sample is held by the ten biggest clonotypes. The trim is 5 bases for V and 7 bases for J, with a gap of 17 bases between the germline ends. CDR3 length: 14 amino acids, cysteine to phenylalanine. The entry retains the CDR3 DNA only, 42 bases that are in frame from base 1. CDR1 and CDR2, looked up from the germline V gene, are MNHNS and SASEGT.

Sequenced material: PBMCs. The rearrangement joined TRBV6-1 to TRBJ1-2; too little of a D gene remains to name it. This sequence was found in a human donor in good health (CMV status not recorded). Some clones in this sample may be carry-over from other donors' samples. At the DNA level, the sequence is TGTGCCAGCAGTCTGACTCTACAGTTGGGTGGCTACACCTTC. This is translated as CASSLTLQLGGYTF.